The 3 T cell receptor beta chains presented below share a single source sample, sequenced in a study of cytomegalovirus exposure and HLA in healthy donors. The PCR contained 60 Vbeta and 13 Jbeta primers. The table came from immunoSEQ multiplex PCR; TCRdb's copy has only in-frame clones and leaves some out. The sample lists fewer than 250,000 clones; roughly four fifths were seen once. Material for sequencing was PBMCs. These receptors all come from a girl aged 10 to 17 in good health and CMV-seronegative.

This clone turned up a few times. This CDR3 is also generated by other DNA sequences in the sample. The V and J genes are TRBV18 and TRBJ1-1; 8 nucleotides agree with TRBD1. CDR1 and CDR2 (germline): KGHSH, LQKENI. Unmatched junction bases numbered 1, after V lost 4 bases and J lost 0 bases. The CDR3 is 14 amino acids. CDR3 amino acids: CASSLTGVNTEAFF. The CDR3 DNA sequence: TGTGCCAGCTCACTGACAGGGGTGAACACTGAAGCTTTCTTT.

This chain joins TRBV2 and TRBJ2-2, with 8 bases fitting TRBD1. Unmatched junction bases numbered 5, after V lost 6 bases and J lost 2 bases. The CDR3 covers 15 residues. Germline V gene lookup returns CDR1 SNHLY and CDR2 FYNNEI. The chain's CDR3 is CASRVDRANTGELFF. The CDR3 DNA is TGTGCCAGCAGGGTGGACAGGGCCAACACCGGGGAGCTGTTTTTT.

V usage is TRBV19 and J usage is TRBJ2-3, with D possibly TRBD2 on 6 matching bases. Between the trimmed V and J ends, which lost 2 bases and 1 base, there was a span of 10 bases. Germline V gene lookup returns CDR1 LNHDA and CDR2 SQIVND (reference sequence). The CDR3 runs to 15 residues. CDR3 bases: TGTGCCAGTAGTATATGGCGGGACCGCACAGATACGCAGTATTTT. Translating gives CASSIWRDRTDTQYF.